These T cell receptor beta chains were read from a single sample in a study of cytomegalovirus exposure and HLA in healthy donors. Measured with immunoSEQ multiplex PCR; TCRdb has only the in-frame clones, and not every one. The sample records about 100,000 clones, roughly 84% being singletons. The sequenced sample was PBMCs. The receptors were gathered from a woman aged 18-29 years in good health and CMV-seronegative. Both conserved end residues are part of each CDR3. D genes are given only for firm matches. Part of the rows lack a size; the others show once, few, many or a class for expanded clones.

TRBV7-9	TRBJ2-5	TRBD2	-	CASSWSSGGARETQYF	TGTGCCAGCAGCTGGTCTAGCGGGGGGGCTCGGGAGACCCAGTACTTC
TRBV5-1	TRBJ2-5	-	-	CASSGGMRGETQYF	TGCGCCAGCAGCGGAGGGATGCGGGGAGAGACCCAGTACTTC
TRBV28	TRBJ2-7	TRBD1	-	CANPPGTGAQARSIYEQYF	TGTGCCAACCCGCCCGGCACAGGGGCCCAAGCGAGAAGTATTTACGAGCAGTACTTC
TRBV18	TRBJ2-3	TRBD2	-	CASSQGTSGSGTDTQYF	TGTGCCAGCTCACAGGGGACTAGCGGGAGCGGCACAGATACGCAGTATTTT
TRBV28	TRBJ2-5	-	-	CASSLIAPPGSQYF	TGTGCCAGCAGTTTAATAGCCCCTCCCGGGAGTCAGTACTTC
TRBV28	TRBJ2-7	-	-	CASSLQGSLYEQYF	TGTGCCAGCAGTTTACAGGGGTCTCTCTACGAGCAGTACTTC
TRBV7-8	TRBJ1-4	-	-	CASSLGRNEKLFF	TGTGCCAGCAGCTTAGGCAGGAATGAAAAACTGTTTTTT
TRBV7-3	TRBJ2-7	-	-	CASSYVSPGPYRDKQYF	TGTGCCAGCAGCTACGTATCCCCAGGGCCTTACAGGGATAAGCAGTACTTC
TRBV6-4	TRBJ2-5	TRBD2	-	CASSDSPLQLAGRLYF	TGTGCCAGCAGTGACTCTCCACTACAACTAGCGGGGCGCCTGTACTTC
TRBV19	TRBJ2-7	TRBD2	-	CASSRTSGATYEQYF	TGTGCCAGTAGTCGGACTAGCGGGGCAACCTACGAGCAGTACTTC
TRBV20-1	TRBJ2-5	TRBD2	once	CSVTSGRTQYF	TGCAGTGTGACTAGCGGGAGAACCCAGTACTTC
TRBV2	TRBJ2-7	TRBD2	-	CASALAGDGYEQYF	TGTGCCAGCGCACTAGCGGGAGACGGTTACGAGCAGTACTTC
TRBV7-9	TRBJ1-1	-	-	CASSLVTVGNTEAFF	TGTGCCAGCAGCTTAGTTACGGTTGGGAACACTGAAGCTTTCTTT
TRBV4-1	TRBJ2-7	-	-	CASSQDEGLNYEQYF	TGCGCCAGCAGCCAAGACGAGGGACTCAACTACGAGCAGTACTTC
TRBV5-1	TRBJ2-5	TRBD2	once	CASKVAGIQETQYF	TGCGCCAGCAAGGTAGCGGGGATCCAAGAGACCCAGTACTTC
TRBV4-2	TRBJ2-7	-	-	CASSQGLRSYEQYF	TGTGCCAGCAGCCAAGGTCTCAGGTCCTACGAGCAGTACTTC
TRBV4-3	TRBJ1-6	-	few	CASSQGGSPLHF	TGCGCCAGCAGCCAAGGAGGCTCACCCCTCCACTTT
TRBV30	TRBJ2-4	-	-	CAWSPKRAILDKNIQYF	TGTGCCTGGAGCCCCAAGCGGGCCATTCTGGACAAAAACATTCAGTACTTC
TRBV7-2	TRBJ1-1	-	-	CASSLPGQNTEAFF	TGTGCCAGCAGCTTACCAGGACAGAACACTGAAGCTTTCTTT
TRBV6-5	TRBJ2-5	TRBD2	-	CASSYPAGATQETQYF	TGTGCCAGCAGTTACCCAGCGGGGGCCACCCAAGAGACCCAGTACTTC